The 21 T cell receptor beta chains in this list originate from one sample, sequenced in a study of identical twins. MiXCR, applied by TCRdb to the 5' RACE reads, yields one record per CDR3 protein. The repertoire holds 690,000 or so distinct CDR3 sequences, with around 8.3% as singletons. The sample was also reused in another study, on yellow fever vaccine responses in identical twins.

Sequenced sample: PBMCs. These receptors all stem from a woman aged 18 to 35 in good health.

This clonotype was found many times. This chain links TRBV14 with TRBJ2-7, with D uncertain. Trimming took off 1 base at V and 5 bases at J, with 9 bases between the two ends. This CDR3 has 13 amino acids. Germline V gene sequence: CDR1 SGHDN, CDR2 FVKESK. The CDR3 DNA reads TGTGCCAGCAGCCAAGGTTTGGGGAACGAGCAGTACTTC. Its translation: CASSQGLGNEQYF.

The table lists this clonotype with many counts. V and J are TRBV5-1 and TRBJ2-3; D remains unclear. The ends were cut back, 3 bases at V and 4 bases at J, with 9 bases in the middle. The length of the CDR3 is 13 residues. The V gene's germline CDR1 is SGHRS and CDR2 YFSETQ. CDR3 nucleotides: TGCGCCAGCAGCTCCGGACCACCAGATACGCAGTATTTT. Its translation: CASSSGPPDTQYF.

This clonotype has a handful of counts. This chain uses TRBV9 with TRBJ1-6; no firm D call. V lost 3 bases and J lost 9, with 16 bases in between. The CDR3 spans 15 residues. The germline CDR1 and CDR2 sequences are SGDLS and YYNGEE. The CDR3 DNA sequence: TGTGCCAGCAGCGCCGAGGGAGAAGTTACTTCACCCCTCCACTTT. Translated: CASSAEGEVTSPLHF.

At least ten counts were recorded for this clonotype. The rearrangement links TRBV6-1 to TRBJ2-7, with D perhaps matching TRBD1 (5 bases). Trimming took off 5 bases at V and 2 bases at J, with 10 bases between the two ends. The CDR3 has 13 residues. The germline V gene has CDR1 MNHNS and CDR2 SASEGT. The CDR3 region is CASSQGVAYEQYF. The CDR3 DNA is TGTGCCAGCAGTCAAGGGGTCGCCTACGAGCAGTACTTC.

This chain uses TRBV28 with TRBJ1-1; possible D gene TRBD1, 6 bases. From germline, CDR1 is MDHEN and CDR2 SYDVKM. CDR3 size: 14 residues. V lost 5 bases to trimming and J lost 5 bases, with 15 bases between them. CDR3 DNA sequence: TGTGCCAGCAGTCGGCTAGGGGGATATACTGAAGCTTTCTTT. It codes for CASSRLGGYTEAFF.

This clonotype was counted only a few times. V gene TRBV2 combines with J gene TRBJ2-6; no definite D call. CDR3 size: 15 residues. Trimming shortened V by 3 bases and J by 4 bases, and 10 bases separated the two germline ends. Germline loops: CDR1 SNHLY, CDR2 FYNNEI. The CDR3 region has the DNA TGTGCCAGCAGTGATGAGGTTTCCGGGGCCAACGTCCTGACTTTC. Its translation is CASSDEVSGANVLTF.

In this sample, this clonotype turned up a few times. The chain employs TRBV11-2 and TRBJ2-1, with a tentative D call TRBD2 (5 bases). V was pared by 4 bases and J by 0 bases, with 13 bases between. The CDR3 sequence is 16 residues long. Germline V CDR1 and CDR2: SGHAT, FQNNGV. This CDR3 reads CASSSYRGPSYNEQFF. CDR3 DNA: TGTGCCAGCAGCTCCTACCGGGGTCCCTCCTACAATGAGCAGTTCTTC.

In this sample, this clonotype turned up many times. The genes are TRBV12-3 or TRBV12-4 and TRBJ2-7, with TRBD1 matching over 9 bases. Trimming at V came to 7 bases and at J to 3 bases, leaving 16 bases not matched to a gene. The CDR3 spans 17 residues. The CDR3 DNA reads as TGTGCCAGCACCAGGACAGGGGATTGGGGAGCGGGCTACGAGCAGTACTTC. This gives the protein CASTRTGDWGAGYEQYF.

This clonotype was seen only a few times. The rearrangement joins TRBV7-9 to TRBJ2-2; 8 bases agree with TRBD1. Germline trimming cut 3 bases from V and 2 bases from J; bases unmatched to any gene: 5. Germline V gives CDR1 SEHNR, CDR2 FQNEAQ (reference sequence). The length of the CDR3 is 16 residues. This CDR3 reads CASSFPGQANTGELFF. Here the CDR3 DNA reads TGTGCCAGCAGCTTTCCGGGACAGGCCAACACCGGGGAGCTGTTTTTT.

This clonotype was picked up a small number of times. The rearrangement joins TRBV11-2 to TRBJ2-5; weak D call: TRBD1 (7 bases). The CDR3 is 15 residues long. The germline V gene encodes CDR1 SGHAT and CDR2 FQNNGV. The V gene lost 2 bases and the J gene lost 3 bases, with 13 bases spanning the gap. The CDR3 DNA sequence: TGTGCCAGCAGCTTATTTCCAGGGGGGAAAGAGACCCAGTACTTC. Protein: CASSLFPGGKETQYF.

This clonotype was seen a handful of times. The chain recombines TRBV28 with TRBJ1-4; D call uncertain. The CDR3 has 12 residues. Germline assignment: CDR1 MDHEN and CDR2 SYDVKM. The ends were cut back, 6 bases at V and 3 bases at J, with 5 bases in the middle. In DNA, the CDR3 is TGTGCCAGCAGCGCCCCTAATGAAAAACTGTTTTTT. It translates to CASSAPNEKLFF.

V gene TRBV27 combines with J gene TRBJ2-7; tentatively, D is TRBD2 (6 bases). The germline V and J ends were trimmed by 4 bases and 5 bases, with 12 bases remaining between them. This CDR3 has 13 amino acids. Germline loops: CDR1 MNHEY, CDR2 SMNVEV (reference sequence). The CDR3 DNA is TGTGCCAGCAGTTGGGTTGGAGGGAACGAGCAGTACTTC. Its translation: CASSWVGGNEQYF.

There are a few counts of this clonotype. V and J are TRBV25-1 and TRBJ1-2; tentative D call: TRBD1 (5 bases). V lost 6 bases and J lost 4, with 18 bases in between. CDR3 length: 15 amino acids. The V gene's germline CDR1 is MGHDK and CDR2 SYGVNS. The CDR3 DNA sequence: TGTGCCAGCAGCCTCTCCACAGACAGATTCTATGGCTACACCTTC. This encodes CASSLSTDRFYGYTF.

This clonotype showed up just a few times. This rearrangement joins TRBV28 to TRBJ2-6; no reliable D call. V lost 7 bases and J lost 0, with 13 bases in between. This CDR3 spans 16 amino acids. CDR1 and CDR2 from the germline V gene are MDHEN and SYDVKM. The CDR3 nucleotides are TGTGCCAGCACCGATTTAACCGTCTCTGGGGCCAACGTCCTGACTTTC. Amino acids: CASTDLTVSGANVLTF.

The chain combines TRBV7-2 with TRBJ1-6; the D is unclear. V was pared by 3 bases and J by 8 bases, with 8 bases between. The CDR3 spans 13 residues. Germline V gene data show CDR1 as SGHTA and CDR2 as FQGNSA. The CDR3 bases are TGTGCCAGCAGCTTTGTTGGGGATTCACCCCTCCACTTT. It specifies CASSFVGDSPLHF.

This clonotype was detected ten times or more. V gene TRBV4-3 combines with J gene TRBJ2-1; D remains ambiguous. CDR1 and CDR2 (germline): LGHNA, YSLEER. The ends were cut back, 0 bases at V and 7 bases at J, with 13 bases in the middle. The CDR3 totals 15 residues. The CDR3 region has the DNA TGCGCCAGCAGCCAAGACAAGGGCTGGGTGAATGAGCAGTTCTTC. Translation: CASSQDKGWVNEQFF.

The table lists this clonotype with a few counts. V is TRBV7-2 and J is TRBJ2-2; 8 nucleotides agree with TRBD2. The CDR3 length is 15 residues. In germline, CDR1 is SGHTA, CDR2 FQGNSA. The CDR3: CADERELLGSGELFF. Written as DNA, the CDR3 is TGTGCAGACGAGCGGGAGCTCCTTGGGTCCGGGGAGCTGTTTTTT. The full variable domain, with the rest looked up from reference TRBV7-2 and TRBJ2-2, is GAGVSQSPSNKVTEKGKDVELRCDPISGHTALYWYRQSLGQGLEFLIYFQGNSAPDKSGLPSDRFSAERTGGSVSTLTIQRTQQEDSAVYLCADERELLGSGELFFGEGSRLTVL.

This clonotype was counted a few times. The rearrangement joins TRBV4-3 to TRBJ2-7; TRBD2 aligns across 7 bases. V lost 4 bases to trimming and J lost 1 base; unmatched junction nucleotides: 7. Germline V gene lookup returns CDR1 LGHNA and CDR2 YSLEER. The CDR3 extends over 15 amino acids. The CDR3 reads CASSPQLAKSYEQYF. The CDR3 DNA reads TGCGCCAGCAGCCCCCAACTAGCGAAATCCTACGAGCAGTACTTC.

The chain couples TRBV4-3 to TRBJ2-7; TRBD2 agrees at 12 bases. Germline V gives CDR1 LGHNA, CDR2 YSLEER. Unmatched junction bases numbered 5, after V lost 4 bases and J lost 7 bases. This CDR3 comprises 14 residues. The CDR3: CASSPDGLAGEQYF. The CDR3 bases are TGCGCCAGCAGCCCCGACGGACTAGCGGGAGAGCAGTACTTC.

The chain links TRBV5-1 to TRBJ2-3; 10 positions agree with TRBD2. Germline V gene sequence: CDR1 SGHRS, CDR2 YFSETQ. Losses at the gene ends were 1 base for V and 2 bases for J; bases not matched to a gene: 10. There are 18 residues in the CDR3. The CDR3 DNA follows: TGCGCCAGCAGCTTGTTTCTAGCGGGAGCAGGAGCCACAGATACGCAGTATTTT. It is translated as CASSLFLAGAGATDTQYF.

The chain joins TRBV6-1 to TRBJ1-2; weak D call: TRBD1 (5 bases). This CDR3 has 12 residues. Germline-derived CDR1 and CDR2 are MNHNS and SASEGT. The ends were cut back, 11 bases at V and 1 base at J, with 11 bases in the middle. CDR3 DNA: TGTGCCGGAACCAGGGATAACTATGGCTACACCTTC. Protein: CAGTRDNYGYTF.